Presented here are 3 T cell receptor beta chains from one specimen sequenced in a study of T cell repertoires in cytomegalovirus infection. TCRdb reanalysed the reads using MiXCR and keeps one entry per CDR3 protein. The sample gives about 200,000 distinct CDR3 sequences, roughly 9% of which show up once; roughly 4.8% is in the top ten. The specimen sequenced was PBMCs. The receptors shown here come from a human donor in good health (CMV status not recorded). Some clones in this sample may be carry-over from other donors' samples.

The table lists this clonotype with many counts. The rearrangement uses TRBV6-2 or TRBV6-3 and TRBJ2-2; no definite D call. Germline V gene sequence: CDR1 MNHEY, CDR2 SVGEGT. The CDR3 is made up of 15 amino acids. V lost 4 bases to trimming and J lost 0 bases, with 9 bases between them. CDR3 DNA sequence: TGTGCCAGCAGTTTAGGTCCAGCGAACACCGGGGAGCTGTTTTTT. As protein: CASSLGPANTGELFF.

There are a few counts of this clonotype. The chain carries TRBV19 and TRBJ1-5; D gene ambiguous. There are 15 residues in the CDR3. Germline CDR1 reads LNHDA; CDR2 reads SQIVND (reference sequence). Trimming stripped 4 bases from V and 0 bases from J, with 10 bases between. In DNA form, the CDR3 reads TGTGCCAGTAGTAAACCCCGATATAGCAATCAGCCCCAGCATTTT. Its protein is CASSKPRYSNQPQHF.

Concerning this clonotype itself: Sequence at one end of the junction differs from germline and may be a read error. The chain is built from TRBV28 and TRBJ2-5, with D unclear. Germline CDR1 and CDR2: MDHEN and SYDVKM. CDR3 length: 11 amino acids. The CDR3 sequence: CAGSFSETQYF. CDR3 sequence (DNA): TGTGCCGGCAGTTTCTCCGAGACCCAGTACTTC.